Shown below are 30 T cell receptor beta chains from a single sample sequenced in a study of blood T cell repertoires in COVID-19. Profiled with immunoSEQ multiplex PCR; TCRdb holds only in-frame clones, not every one. The repertoire holds under 200,000 clones, with more than 75% as singletons. The sample was peripheral blood. These receptor sequences come from a woman between 55 and 75 years old with COVID-19, enrolled during active disease.

In this sample, this clone turned up once. This rearrangement joins TRBV7-8 to TRBJ2-7; 7 nucleotides agree with TRBD1. Germline V CDR1 and CDR2: SGHVS, FQNEAQ. The CDR3 extends over 16 amino acids. Trimming removed 4 bases from V and 5 bases from J; junction bases left unmatched: 14. The CDR3 region is CASSSSGGQVVDEQYV. The CDR3 DNA follows: TGTGCCAGCAGCTCTAGTGGCGGACAGGTCGTTGACGAGCAGTACGTC.

This clone was seen just once. CDR3 in amino acids: CASSLAGVGNQPQHF. As DNA, the CDR3 is TGCGCCAGCAGCTTGGCCGGGGTGGGCAATCAGCCCCAGCATTTT. The J gene is TRBJ1-5, the V gene TRBV5-1; D is undetermined. Germline V gene sequence: CDR1 SGHRS, CDR2 YFSETQ. The CDR3 totals 15 residues. Trimming shortened V by 0 bases and J by 2 bases, and 9 bases separated the two germline ends. The variable domain in full, completed from reference TRBV5-1 and TRBJ1-5, reads KAGVTQTPRYLIKTRGQQVTLSCSPISGHRSVSWYQQTPGQGLQFLFEYFSETQRNKGNFPGRFSGRQFSNSRSEMNVSTLELGDSALYLCASSLAGVGNQPQHFGDGTRLSIL.

The V and J genes are TRBV28 and TRBJ2-2; 12 bases line up with TRBD1. V gave up 6 bases and J gave up 5 bases; unmatched junction bases: 7. This CDR3 contains 16 residues. The V gene's germline CDR1 is MDHEN and CDR2 SYDVKM. The DNA of the CDR3 is TGTGCCAGCAGAGGGACAGGGGGCAGTGGGACCGGGGAGCTGTTTTTT. Its protein is CASRGTGGSGTGELFF.

This chain joins TRBV2 and TRBJ2-5; 7 nucleotides agree with TRBD2. The CDR3 consists of 15 residues. Germline V gives CDR1 SNHLY, CDR2 FYNNEI. V lost 1 base to trimming and J lost 4 bases; unmatched junction nucleotides: 6. The CDR3 bases are TGTGCCAGCAGTGAAGGCGGACTAGTCGTAGAGACCCAGTACTTC. Residues: CASSEGGLVVETQYF.

The gene calls are TRBV3-1 (or the pseudogene TRBV3-2) and TRBJ1-6; D uncertain. Germline V gene data show CDR1 as LGHDT and CDR2 as YNNKEL (reference sequence). This CDR3 spans 12 amino acids. The V end lost 3 bases, the J end lost 7 bases, and 4 bases lay between the germline ends. The CDR3 loop is CASSQSNSPLHF. The CDR3 coding sequence is TGTGCCAGCAGCCAGTCAAATTCACCCCTCCACTTT.

This chain joins TRBV6-1 and TRBJ1-5; 7 bases agree with TRBD1. This CDR3 has 17 residues. Germline V gene lookup returns CDR1 MNHNS and CDR2 SASEGT. Trimming cost V 4 bases and J 2 bases; bases outside gene matches: 11. CDR3 loop: CASSGDSHGGGNQPQHF. CDR3 in DNA: TGTGCCAGCAGTGGGGACAGCCATGGAGGGGGCAATCAGCCCCAGCATTTT.

The chain joins TRBV7-3 to TRBJ2-1, with 12 bases aligning to TRBD2. The length of the CDR3 is 14 residues. Germline trimming cut 8 bases from V and 7 bases from J; bases unmatched to any gene: 6. Germline assignment: CDR1 SGHTA and CDR2 FQGTGA. In DNA, the CDR3 is TGTGCCAGCTCGACTAGCGGGGGTTGGAATGAGCAGTTCTTC. It yields the protein CASSTSGGWNEQFF.

This rearrangement joins TRBV29-1 to TRBJ2-3, with 9 positions matching TRBD1. Germline CDR1 and CDR2: SQVTM and ANQGSEA. V was pared by 3 bases and J by 2 bases, with 6 bases of the junction left unmatched. The CDR3 runs to 15 residues. The CDR3 bases are TGCAGCGTTGATAACAGGGGGCTTGACACAGATACGCAGTATTTT. The encoded protein is CSVDNRGLDTDTQYF.

This clone was counted a few times. The genes are TRBV5-4 and TRBJ2-3; D may be TRBD2 (6 bases). Germline CDR1 and CDR2: SGHNT and YYREEE (reference sequence). V was pared by 5 bases and J by 0 bases, with 13 bases between. The length of the CDR3 is 15 residues. CDR3 nucleotides: TGTGCCAGCAGGGTGGACTACCAGAGCACAGATACGCAGTATTTT. Protein: CASRVDYQSTDTQYF. The variable domain in full, completed from reference TRBV5-4 and TRBJ2-3, reads ETGVTQSPTHLIKTRGQQVTLRCSSQSGHNTVSWYQQALGQGPQFIFQYYREEENGRGNFPPRFSGLQFPNYSSELNVNALELDDSALYLCASRVDYQSTDTQYFGPGTRLTVL.

The chain joins TRBV27 to TRBJ1-3; 7 positions match TRBD1. V gave up 0 bases and J gave up 4 bases; unmatched junction bases: 12. The CDR3 spans 18 residues. Germline V CDR1 and CDR2: MNHEY, SMNVEV (reference sequence). The CDR3 region is CASSLSSDRARRGNTIYF. CDR3 DNA: TGTGCCAGCAGTTTATCCTCCGACAGGGCTCGACGGGGAAACACCATATATTTT.

This chain links TRBV5-1 with TRBJ1-2; TRBD1 agrees at 9 bases. The germline V gene has CDR1 SGHRS and CDR2 YFSETQ. The CDR3 length is 15 residues. V was clipped by 3 bases and J by 5 bases; unmatched bases: 8. For the CDR3, the DNA is TGCGCCAGCAGCTCAAGGGGACAGGGAGGTTATGGCTACACCTTC. Protein: CASSSRGQGGYGYTF.

This rearrangement joins TRBV7-9 to TRBJ2-2; TRBD1 matches at 8 bases. The CDR3 contains 17 residues. Per the germline V gene, CDR1 is SEHNR and CDR2 is FQNEAQ (reference sequence). Trimming at V came to 5 bases and at J to 7 bases, leaving 15 bases not matched to a gene. The CDR3 protein is CASSTDRGRGVGGELFF. The CDR3 DNA sequence: TGTGCCAGCAGCACAGACAGGGGACGGGGTGTCGGCGGGGAGCTGTTTTTT.

The V and J genes are TRBV28 and TRBJ1-2; 8 positions agree with TRBD1. V lost 8 bases, J lost 2 bases, and 10 bases stayed unmatched. Looked up from germline, CDR1 is MDHEN and CDR2 is SYDVKM. The CDR3 runs to 15 residues. CDR3 sequence: CASCSRTGWNYGYTF. The CDR3 DNA reads as TGTGCCAGCTGCTCAAGGACAGGGTGGAACTATGGCTACACCTTC.

The V gene is TRBV24-1, the J gene TRBJ2-2; weak D call: TRBD1 (6 bases). V was trimmed by 5 bases and J by 6 bases, leaving 12 bases between them. Germline lookup yields CDR1 KGHDR and CDR2 SFDVKD. The CDR3 extends over 14 amino acids. CDR3 residues: CATSAPTGSGELFF. CDR3 nucleotides: TGTGCCACCAGTGCCCCAACAGGGTCCGGGGAGCTGTTTTTT.

The chain recombines TRBV5-1 with TRBJ2-3; 9 bases line up with TRBD2. Per the germline V gene, CDR1 is SGHRS and CDR2 is YFSETQ. J gave up 3 bases and V 4 bases, and 21 bases lay outside the gene matches. The CDR3 is 20 amino acids. The CDR3 nucleotides read TGCGCCAGCAGCCTACAGGGAGATCAAGGCGGGAGGGCCTTGACAGATACGCAGTATTTT. It is translated as CASSLQGDQGGRALTDTQYF.

This chain connects TRBV29-1 to TRBJ1-4; TRBD1 matches 9 bases. The V gene's germline CDR1 is SQVTM and CDR2 ANQGSEA. The CDR3 extends over 12 amino acids. The V segment lost 7 bases and the J segment 8 bases; nucleotides outside the gene matches: 5. The CDR3 DNA follows: TGCAGCGCCGGACAGGGGACGGAAAAACTGTTTTTT. It encodes CSAGQGTEKLFF. The full variable domain, its missing parts supplied by reference TRBV29-1 and TRBJ1-4, is SAVISQKPSRDICQRGTSLTIQCQVDSQVTMMFWYRQQPGQSLTLIATANQGSEATYESGFVIDKFPISRPNLTFSTLTVSNMSPEDSSIYLCSAGQGTEKLFFGSGTQLSVL.

The chain combines TRBV7-9 with TRBJ1-5; D may be TRBD1 (6 bases). The CDR3 consists of 14 residues. Trimming took 1 base from V and 7 from J, leaving 11 bases between them. CDR1 is SEHNR, CDR2 FQNEAQ, per germline (reference sequence). This chain's CDR3 is CASSLGAGVQPQHF. CDR3 nucleotide sequence: TGTGCCAGCAGCTTAGGGGCAGGGGTACAGCCCCAGCATTTT.

This clone was seen a single time. The chain has TRBV9 and TRBJ1-3; possible D gene TRBD1, 6 bases. The CDR3 runs 16 residues. V gave up 0 bases and J gave up 4 bases, with 14 bases separating them. The V gene's germline CDR1 is SGDLS and CDR2 YYNGEE. The CDR3 reads CASSVGQEGSGNTIYF. The CDR3 coding sequence is TGTGCCAGCAGCGTAGGACAGGAAGGGTCGGGAAACACCATATATTTT.

The chain couples TRBV27 to TRBJ2-1; D possibly corresponds to TRBD2 (6 bases). CDR1 MNHEY and CDR2 SMNVEV come from the germline V gene (reference sequence). Trimming stripped 2 bases from V and 6 bases from J, with 14 bases between. This CDR3 has 15 amino acids. The CDR3 sequence is CASSLAGPFGNEQFF. DNA for the CDR3: TGTGCCAGCAGTTTAGCGGGACCCTTTGGCAATGAGCAGTTCTTC.

In this sample, this clone turned up once. The chain employs TRBV5-4 and TRBJ1-2; 8 bases line up with TRBD1. Germline-derived CDR1 and CDR2 are SGHNT and YYREEE (reference sequence). The CDR3 contains 14 residues. V gave up 4 bases and J gave up 4 bases; unmatched junction bases: 6. In DNA, the CDR3 is TGTGCCAGCAGCCCGGACAGGGCTATCTATGGCTACACCTTC. It yields the protein CASSPDRAIYGYTF.

The chain couples TRBV28 to TRBJ2-3, with 10 bases that match TRBD1. The CDR3 runs 18 residues. With V trimmed by 6 bases and J by 2 bases, 14 bases remained unmatched. From germline, CDR1 is MDHEN and CDR2 SYDVKM. CDR3 sequence (DNA): TGTGCCAGCAGCTTACCTGGGACAGGGGTTTGCTACACAGATACGCAGTATTTT. Its protein is CASSLPGTGVCYTDTQYF.

The chain uses TRBV10-3 and TRBJ1-3; possible D gene TRBD1, 5 bases. Trimming left V 4 bases short and J 0 bases short, with 13 bases between. Germline assignment: CDR1 ENHRY and CDR2 SYGVKD. The CDR3 is 16 amino acids. Here the CDR3 reads CAISAAGFVSGNTIYF. In DNA form, the CDR3 reads TGTGCCATCAGTGCAGCAGGGTTCGTCTCTGGAAACACCATATATTTT.

This clone was counted at least ten times. CDR3: CASSSRLQTEQNSPLHF. In DNA, the CDR3 is TGTGCCAGCAGTTCACGACTCCAGACAGAGCAGAATTCACCCCTCCACTTT. This rearrangement joins TRBV27 to TRBJ1-6; TRBD1 might be the D (5 bases). Germline V gene sequence: CDR1 MNHEY, CDR2 SMNVEV (reference sequence). This CDR3 comprises 17 residues. V was pared by 4 bases and J by 7 bases, with 20 bases between.

The chain couples TRBV20-1 to TRBJ2-1; D not certain. This CDR3 spans 12 amino acids. Trimming shortened V by 3 bases and J by 4 bases, and 7 bases separated the two germline ends. CDR1 is DFQATT and CDR2 is SNEGSKA in the germline V gene (reference sequence). CDR3 nucleotides: TGCAGTGCTAGTCCCCTTTACAATGAGCAGTTCTTC. This translates into CSASPLYNEQFF.

This clone was seen only once. J is TRBJ2-1 and V is TRBV11-1, with 7 bases lining up with TRBD2. There are 15 residues in the CDR3. Germline V CDR1 and CDR2: SGHAT, FQDESV (reference sequence). V lost 2 bases to trimming and J lost 5 bases; unmatched junction nucleotides: 6. The DNA of the CDR3 is TGTGCCAGCAGCTTACGGGACTACGGGAACAATGAGCAGTTCTTC. It translates to CASSLRDYGNNEQFF.

This clone appeared a single time. This chain uses TRBV11-2 with TRBJ2-1; a possible D gene is TRBD1 (6 bases). Trimming stripped 6 bases from V and 10 bases from J, with 22 bases between. Germline assignment: CDR1 SGHAT and CDR2 FQNNGV. This CDR3 comprises 15 residues. CDR3 DNA sequence: TGTGCCAGCAGAAAACTTACCAACAGGGTTGGAGAGCAGTTCTTC. This translates into CASRKLTNRVGEQFF. Looking up the rest from reference TRBV11-2 and TRBJ2-1 gives the full variable domain: EAGVAQSPRYKIIEKRQSVAFWCNPISGHATLYWYQQILGQGPKLLIQFQNNGVVDDSQLPKDRFSAERLKGVDSTLKIQPAKLEDSAVYLCASRKLTNRVGEQFFGPGTRLTVL.

V is TRBV5-8 and J is TRBJ2-3; TRBD2 might be the D (5 bases). Germline CDR1 SGHTS, CDR2 YDEGEE. The CDR3 sequence is 14 residues long. V was pared by 3 bases and J by 2 bases, with 10 bases between. CDR3 sequence reads: CASSSPGFTDTQYF. DNA for the CDR3: TGTGCCAGCAGCTCCCCGGGATTCACAGATACGCAGTATTTT.

This clone has only a few counts. This chain links TRBV5-1 with TRBJ2-3, with D possibly matching TRBD1 (6 bases). V was shortened by 5 bases and J by 2 bases, with 24 bases between the two germline ends. The CDR3 spans 18 residues. CDR1 is SGHRS and CDR2 is YFSETQ in the germline V gene. This chain's CDR3 is CASSSEGPLRGITDTQYF. In nucleotides, the CDR3 is TGCGCCAGCAGTTCTGAGGGTCCCCTCAGGGGAATCACAGATACGCAGTATTTT.

The chain is built from TRBV19 and TRBJ2-7; 10 bases align to TRBD1. The ends lost 4 bases at V and 3 bases at J; junction bases unmatched: 9. Germline V gene sequence: CDR1 LNHDA, CDR2 SQIVND (reference sequence). The CDR3 length is 16 residues. The CDR3: CASSTTLTGGDYEQYF. CDR3 DNA: TGTGCCAGTAGTACGACGCTGACAGGGGGCGACTACGAGCAGTACTTC.

This clone was seen a single time. The genes are TRBV28 and TRBJ1-2; no firm D call. The CDR3 runs to 13 residues. V was clipped by 6 bases and J by 8 bases, with 16 bases between them. CDR1 MDHEN and CDR2 SYDVKM come from the germline V gene. CDR3: CASRPGPPGGYTF. The CDR3 nucleotides read TGTGCCAGCAGACCGGGTCCCCCTGGAGGCTACACCTTC.